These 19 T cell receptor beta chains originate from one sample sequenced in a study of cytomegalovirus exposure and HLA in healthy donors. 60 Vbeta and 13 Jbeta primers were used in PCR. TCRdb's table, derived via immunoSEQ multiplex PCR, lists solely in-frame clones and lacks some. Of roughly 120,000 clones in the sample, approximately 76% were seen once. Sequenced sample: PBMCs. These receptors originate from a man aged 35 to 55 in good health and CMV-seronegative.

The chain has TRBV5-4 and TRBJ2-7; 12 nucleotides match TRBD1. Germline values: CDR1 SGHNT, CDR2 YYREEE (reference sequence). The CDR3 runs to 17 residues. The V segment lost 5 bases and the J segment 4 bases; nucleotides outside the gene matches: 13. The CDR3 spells CASSPGTGGAGVYEQYF. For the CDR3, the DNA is TGTGCCAGCAGTCCCGGGACAGGGGGCGCGGGTGTGTACGAGCAGTACTTC.

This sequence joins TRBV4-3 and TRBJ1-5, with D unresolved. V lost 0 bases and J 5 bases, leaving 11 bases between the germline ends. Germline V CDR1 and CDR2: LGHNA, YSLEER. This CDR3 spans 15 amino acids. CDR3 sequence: CASSQDLGQYQPQHF. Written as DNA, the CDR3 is TGCGCCAGCAGCCAAGATCTTGGCCAGTATCAGCCCCAGCATTTT.

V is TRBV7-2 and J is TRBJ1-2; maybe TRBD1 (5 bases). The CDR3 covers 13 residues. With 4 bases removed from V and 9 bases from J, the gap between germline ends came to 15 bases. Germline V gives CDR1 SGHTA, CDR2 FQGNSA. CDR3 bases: TGTGCCAGCAGCTCGACGAGACAGTGGCGCTACACCTTC. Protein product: CASSSTRQWRYTF.

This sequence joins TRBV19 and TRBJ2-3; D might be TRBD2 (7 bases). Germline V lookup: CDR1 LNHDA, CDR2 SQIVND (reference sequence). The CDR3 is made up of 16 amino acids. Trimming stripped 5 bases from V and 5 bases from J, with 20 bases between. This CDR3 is CASSYRGGGRRDTQYF. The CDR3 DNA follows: TGTGCCAGTAGTTATCGGGGAGGGGGACGAAGAGATACGCAGTATTTT.

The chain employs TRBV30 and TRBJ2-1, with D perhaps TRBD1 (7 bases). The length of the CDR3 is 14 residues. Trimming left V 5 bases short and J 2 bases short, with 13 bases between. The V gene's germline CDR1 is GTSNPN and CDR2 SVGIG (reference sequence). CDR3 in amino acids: CAWEQGGAYNEQFF. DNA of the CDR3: TGTGCCTGGGAGCAGGGGGGAGCCTACAATGAGCAGTTCTTC.

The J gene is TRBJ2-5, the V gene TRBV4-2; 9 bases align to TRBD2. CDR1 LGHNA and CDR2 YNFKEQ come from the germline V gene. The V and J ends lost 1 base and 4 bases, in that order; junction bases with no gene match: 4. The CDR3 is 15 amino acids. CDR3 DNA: TGTGCCAGCAGCCAAGCGATAGCGGGGGCAGAGACCCAGTACTTC. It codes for CASSQAIAGAETQYF.

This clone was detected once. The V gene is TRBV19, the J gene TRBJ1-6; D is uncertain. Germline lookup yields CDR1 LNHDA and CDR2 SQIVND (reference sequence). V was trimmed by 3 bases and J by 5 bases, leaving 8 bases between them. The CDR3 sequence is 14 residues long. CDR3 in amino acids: CASSMRQNNSPLHF. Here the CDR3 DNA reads TGTGCCAGTAGTATGAGGCAGAATAATTCACCCCTCCACTTT. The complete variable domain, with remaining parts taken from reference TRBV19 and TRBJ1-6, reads DGGITQSPKYLFRKEGQNVTLSCEQNLNHDAMYWYRQDPGQGLRLIYYSQIVNDFQKGDIAEGYSVSREKKESFPLTVTSAQKNPTAFYLCASSMRQNNSPLHFGNGTRLTVT.

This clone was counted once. CDR3 loop: CAWGSRLYQETQYF. CDR3 DNA: TGTGCCTGGGGCTCAAGATTATACCAAGAGACCCAGTACTTC. This sequence joins TRBV30 and TRBJ2-5; D is ambiguous. The CDR3 is 14 residues long. Trimming stripped 5 bases from V and 0 bases from J, with 13 bases between. CDR1 is GTSNPN, CDR2 SVGIG, per germline (reference sequence).

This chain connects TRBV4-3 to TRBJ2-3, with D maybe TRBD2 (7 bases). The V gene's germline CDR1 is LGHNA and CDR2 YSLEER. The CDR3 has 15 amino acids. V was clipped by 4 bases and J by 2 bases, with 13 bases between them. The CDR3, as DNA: TGCGCCAGCAGCCTGAGGGGGGGTTCCACAGATACGCAGTATTTT. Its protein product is CASSLRGGSTDTQYF.

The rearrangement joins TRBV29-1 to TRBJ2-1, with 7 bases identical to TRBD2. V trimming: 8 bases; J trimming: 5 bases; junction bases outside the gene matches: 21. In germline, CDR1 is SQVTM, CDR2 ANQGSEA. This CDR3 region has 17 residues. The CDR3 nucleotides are TGCAGCTTCCAAGTGGTCCCCGGGCGGGGGTTCCACAATGAGCAGTTCTTC. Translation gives CSFQVVPGRGFHNEQFF.

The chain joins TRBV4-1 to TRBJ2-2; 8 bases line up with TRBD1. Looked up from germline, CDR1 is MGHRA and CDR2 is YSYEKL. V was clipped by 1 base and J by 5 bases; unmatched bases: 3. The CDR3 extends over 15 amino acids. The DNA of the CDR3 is TGCGCCAGCAGCCAAGGGACAGGGCGTACCGGGGAGCTGTTTTTT. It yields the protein CASSQGTGRTGELFF.

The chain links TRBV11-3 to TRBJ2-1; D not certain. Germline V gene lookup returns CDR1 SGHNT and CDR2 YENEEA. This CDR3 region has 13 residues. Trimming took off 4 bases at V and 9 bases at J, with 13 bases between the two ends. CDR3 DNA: TGTGCCAGCAGCTCCCAGGTGGTCGGTGAGCAGTTCTTC. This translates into CASSSQVVGEQFF. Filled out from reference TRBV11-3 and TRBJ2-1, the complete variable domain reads EAGVVQSPRYKIIEKKQPVAFWCNPISGHNTLYWYLQNLGQGPELLIRYENEEAVDDSQLPKDRFSAERLKGVDSTLKIQPAELGDSAVYLCASSSQVVGEQFFGPGTRLTVL.

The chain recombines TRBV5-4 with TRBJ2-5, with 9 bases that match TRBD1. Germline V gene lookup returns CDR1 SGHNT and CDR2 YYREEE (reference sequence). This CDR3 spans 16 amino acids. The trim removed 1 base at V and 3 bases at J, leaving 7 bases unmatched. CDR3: CASSLPGTGREETQYF. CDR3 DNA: TGTGCCAGCAGCTTGCCCGGGACAGGGAGAGAAGAGACCCAGTACTTC.

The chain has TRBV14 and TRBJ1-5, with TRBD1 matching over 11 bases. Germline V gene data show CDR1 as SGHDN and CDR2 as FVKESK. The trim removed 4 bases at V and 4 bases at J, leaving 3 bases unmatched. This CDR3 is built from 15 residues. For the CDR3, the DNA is TGTGCCAGCAGCCGAAGGGACAGGGGGAATCAGCCCCAGCATTTT. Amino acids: CASSRRDRGNQPQHF.

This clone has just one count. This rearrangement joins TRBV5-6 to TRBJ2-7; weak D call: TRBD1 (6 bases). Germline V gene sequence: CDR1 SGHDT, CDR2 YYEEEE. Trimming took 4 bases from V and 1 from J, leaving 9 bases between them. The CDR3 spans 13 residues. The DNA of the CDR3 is TGTGCCAGCAGCCCGCAGGGGTCCTACGAGCAGTACTTC. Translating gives CASSPQGSYEQYF. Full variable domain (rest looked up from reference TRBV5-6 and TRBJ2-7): DAGVTQSPTHLIKTRGQQVTLRCSPKSGHDTVSWYQQALGQGPQFIFQYYEEEERQRGNFPDRFSGHQFPNYSSELNVNALLLGDSALYLCASSPQGSYEQYFGPGTRLTVT.

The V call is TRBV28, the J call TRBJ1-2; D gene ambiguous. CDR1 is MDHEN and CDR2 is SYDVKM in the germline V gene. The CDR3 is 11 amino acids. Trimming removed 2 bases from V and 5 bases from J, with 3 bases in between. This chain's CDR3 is CASSLPYGYTF. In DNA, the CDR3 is TGTGCCAGCAGTTTACCATATGGCTACACCTTC.

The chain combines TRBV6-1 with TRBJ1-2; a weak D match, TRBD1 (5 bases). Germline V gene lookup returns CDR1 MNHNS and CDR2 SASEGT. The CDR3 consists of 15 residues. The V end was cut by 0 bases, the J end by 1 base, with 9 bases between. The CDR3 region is CASSEAGAFNYGYTF. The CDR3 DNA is TGTGCCAGCAGTGAAGCAGGGGCCTTTAACTATGGCTACACCTTC.

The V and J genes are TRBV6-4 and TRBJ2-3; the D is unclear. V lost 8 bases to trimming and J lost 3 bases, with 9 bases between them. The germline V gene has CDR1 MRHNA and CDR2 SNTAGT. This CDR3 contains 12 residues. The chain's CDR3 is CASPGGTDTQYF. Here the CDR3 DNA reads TGTGCCAGCCCCGGCGGAACAGATACGCAGTATTTT.

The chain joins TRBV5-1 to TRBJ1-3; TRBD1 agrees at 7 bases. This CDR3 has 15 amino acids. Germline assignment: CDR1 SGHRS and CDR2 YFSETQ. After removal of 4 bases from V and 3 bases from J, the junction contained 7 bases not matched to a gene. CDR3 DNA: TGCGCCAGCAGCAACGGGACAGCGTTTGGAAACACCATATATTTT. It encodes CASSNGTAFGNTIYF.